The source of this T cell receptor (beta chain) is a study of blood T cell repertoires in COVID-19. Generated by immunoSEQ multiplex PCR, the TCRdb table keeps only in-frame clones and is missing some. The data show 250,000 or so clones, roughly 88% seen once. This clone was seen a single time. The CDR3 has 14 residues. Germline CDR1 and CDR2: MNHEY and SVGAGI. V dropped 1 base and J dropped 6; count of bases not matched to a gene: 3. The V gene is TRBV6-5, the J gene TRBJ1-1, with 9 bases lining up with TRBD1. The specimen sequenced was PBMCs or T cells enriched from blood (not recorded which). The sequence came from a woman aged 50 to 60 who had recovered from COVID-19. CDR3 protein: CASSYLDRGAEAFF. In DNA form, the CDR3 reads TGTGCCAGCAGTTACTTGGACAGGGGCGCTGAAGCTTTCTTT.